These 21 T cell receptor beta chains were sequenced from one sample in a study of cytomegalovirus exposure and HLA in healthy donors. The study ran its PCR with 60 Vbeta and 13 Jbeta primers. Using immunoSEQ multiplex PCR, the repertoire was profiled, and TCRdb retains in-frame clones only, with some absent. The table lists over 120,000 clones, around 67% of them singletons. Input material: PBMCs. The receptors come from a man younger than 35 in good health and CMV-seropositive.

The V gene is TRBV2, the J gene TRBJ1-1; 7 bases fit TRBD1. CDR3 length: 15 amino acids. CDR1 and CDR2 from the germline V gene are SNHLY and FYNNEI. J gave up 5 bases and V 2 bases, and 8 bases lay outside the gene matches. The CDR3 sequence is CASSERAGGFTEAFF. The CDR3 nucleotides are TGTGCCAGCAGTGAAAGGGCAGGGGGATTTACTGAAGCTTTCTTT.

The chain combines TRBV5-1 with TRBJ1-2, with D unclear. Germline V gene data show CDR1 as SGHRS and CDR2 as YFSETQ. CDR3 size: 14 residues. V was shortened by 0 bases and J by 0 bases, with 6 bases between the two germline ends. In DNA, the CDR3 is TGCGCCAGCAGCTTGGCCGGTACTAACTATGGCTACACCTTC. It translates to CASSLAGTNYGYTF.

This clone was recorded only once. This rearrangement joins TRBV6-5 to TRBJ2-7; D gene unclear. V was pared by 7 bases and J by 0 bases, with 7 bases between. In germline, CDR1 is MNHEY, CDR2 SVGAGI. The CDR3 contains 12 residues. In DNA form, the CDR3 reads TGTGCCAGCATGGGCAGCTCCTACGAGCAGTACTTC. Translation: CASMGSSYEQYF.

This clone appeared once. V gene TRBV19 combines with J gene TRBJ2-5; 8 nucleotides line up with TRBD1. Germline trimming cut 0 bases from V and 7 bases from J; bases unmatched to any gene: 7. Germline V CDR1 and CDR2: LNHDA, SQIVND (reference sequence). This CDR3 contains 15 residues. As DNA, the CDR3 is TGTGCCAGTAGTATAGACAGGGGGCGCTTAGGGACCCAGTACTTC. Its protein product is CASSIDRGRLGTQYF.

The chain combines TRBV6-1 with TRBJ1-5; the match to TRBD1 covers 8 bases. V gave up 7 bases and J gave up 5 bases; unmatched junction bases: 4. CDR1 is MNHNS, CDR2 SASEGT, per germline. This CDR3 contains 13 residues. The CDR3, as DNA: TGTGCCAGCAACCTACAGGGGGATCAGCCCCAGCATTTT. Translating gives CASNLQGDQPQHF.

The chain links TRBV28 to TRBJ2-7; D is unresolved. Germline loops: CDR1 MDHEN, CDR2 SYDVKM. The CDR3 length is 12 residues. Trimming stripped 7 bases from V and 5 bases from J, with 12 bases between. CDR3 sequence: CASKATADEQYF. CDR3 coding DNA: TGTGCCAGCAAAGCCACGGCGGACGAGCAGTACTTC. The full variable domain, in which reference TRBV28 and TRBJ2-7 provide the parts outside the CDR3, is DVKVTQSSRYLVKRTGEKVFLECVQDMDHENMFWYRQDPGLGLRLIYFSYDVKMKEKGDIPEGYSVSREKKERFSLILESASTNQTSMYLCASKATADEQYFGPGTRLTVT.

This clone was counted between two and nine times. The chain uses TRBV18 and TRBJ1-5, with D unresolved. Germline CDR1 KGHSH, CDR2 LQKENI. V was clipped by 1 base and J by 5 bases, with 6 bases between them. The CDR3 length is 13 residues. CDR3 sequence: CASSPHRDQPQHF. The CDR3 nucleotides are TGTGCCAGCTCACCACATCGGGATCAGCCCCAGCATTTT.

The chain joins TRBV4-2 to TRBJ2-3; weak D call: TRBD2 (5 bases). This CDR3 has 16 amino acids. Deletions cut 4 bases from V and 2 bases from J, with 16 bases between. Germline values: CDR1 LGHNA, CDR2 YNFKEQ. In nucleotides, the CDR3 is TGTGCCAGCAGCCTCACTACTAGGTCCCTCACAGATACGCAGTATTTT. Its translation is CASSLTTRSLTDTQYF.

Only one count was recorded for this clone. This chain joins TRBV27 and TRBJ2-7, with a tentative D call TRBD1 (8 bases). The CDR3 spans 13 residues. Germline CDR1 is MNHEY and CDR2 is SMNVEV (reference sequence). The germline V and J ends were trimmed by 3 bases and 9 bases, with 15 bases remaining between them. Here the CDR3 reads CASSLNRGGGQYF. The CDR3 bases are TGTGCCAGCAGTTTGAACAGGGGGGGAGGGCAGTACTTC.

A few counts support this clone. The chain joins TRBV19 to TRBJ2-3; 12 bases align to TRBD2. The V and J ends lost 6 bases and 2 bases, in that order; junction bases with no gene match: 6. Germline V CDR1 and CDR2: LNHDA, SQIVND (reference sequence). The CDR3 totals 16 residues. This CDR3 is CASRHTSGGFTDTQYF. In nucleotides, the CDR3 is TGTGCCAGTAGACATACTAGCGGGGGGTTCACAGATACGCAGTATTTT.

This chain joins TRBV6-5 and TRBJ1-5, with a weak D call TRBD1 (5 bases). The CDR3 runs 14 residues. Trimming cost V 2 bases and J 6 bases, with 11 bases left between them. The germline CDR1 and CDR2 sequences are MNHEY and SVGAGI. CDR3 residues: CASSYGVGGQPQHF. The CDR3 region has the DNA TGTGCCAGCAGTTACGGGGTCGGGGGTCAGCCCCAGCATTTT.

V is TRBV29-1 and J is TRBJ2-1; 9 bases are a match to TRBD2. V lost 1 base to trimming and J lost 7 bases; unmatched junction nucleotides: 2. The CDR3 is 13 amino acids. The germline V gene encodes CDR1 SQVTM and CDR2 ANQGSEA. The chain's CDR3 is CSVEGSGRNEQFF. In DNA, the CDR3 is TGCAGCGTTGAAGGTAGCGGGAGAAATGAGCAGTTCTTC.

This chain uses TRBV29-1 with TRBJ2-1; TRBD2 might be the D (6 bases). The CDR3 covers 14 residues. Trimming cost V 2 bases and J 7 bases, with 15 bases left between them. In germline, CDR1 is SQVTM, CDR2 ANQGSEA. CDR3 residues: CSVEHRGGVNEQFF. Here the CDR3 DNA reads TGCAGCGTTGAACACCGAGGAGGGGTTAATGAGCAGTTCTTC.

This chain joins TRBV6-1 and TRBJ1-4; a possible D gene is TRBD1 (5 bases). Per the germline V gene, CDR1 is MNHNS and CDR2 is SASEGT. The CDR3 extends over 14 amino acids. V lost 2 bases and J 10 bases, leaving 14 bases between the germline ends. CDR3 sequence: CASSESPGWRKLFF. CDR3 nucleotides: TGTGCCAGCAGTGAATCGCCAGGGTGGAGAAAACTGTTTTTT.

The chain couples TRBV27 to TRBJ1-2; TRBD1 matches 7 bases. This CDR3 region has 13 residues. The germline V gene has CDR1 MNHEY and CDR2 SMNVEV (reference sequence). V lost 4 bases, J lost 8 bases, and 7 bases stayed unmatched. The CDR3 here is CASSSTGLQGYTF. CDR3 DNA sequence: TGTGCCAGCAGTTCGACAGGGCTTCAGGGCTACACCTTC.

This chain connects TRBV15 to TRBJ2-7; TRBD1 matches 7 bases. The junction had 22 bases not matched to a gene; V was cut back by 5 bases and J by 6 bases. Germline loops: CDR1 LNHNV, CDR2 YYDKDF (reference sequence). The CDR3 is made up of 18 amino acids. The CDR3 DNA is TGTGCCACCAGCCGCTTTTCCTTGCGGGCAGGGACAGCAGTCGAGCAGTACTTC. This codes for CATSRFSLRAGTAVEQYF.

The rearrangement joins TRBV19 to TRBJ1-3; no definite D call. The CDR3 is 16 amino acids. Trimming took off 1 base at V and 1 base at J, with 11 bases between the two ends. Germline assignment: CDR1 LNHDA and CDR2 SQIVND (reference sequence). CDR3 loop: CASSIGGGSSGNTIYF. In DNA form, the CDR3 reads TGTGCCAGTAGTATAGGAGGAGGATCGTCTGGAAACACCATATATTTT.

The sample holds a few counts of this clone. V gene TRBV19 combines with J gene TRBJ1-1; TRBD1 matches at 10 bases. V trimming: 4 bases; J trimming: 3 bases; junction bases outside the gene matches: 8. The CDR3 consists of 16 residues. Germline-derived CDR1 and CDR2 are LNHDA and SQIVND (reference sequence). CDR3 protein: CASSTRSGTGDTEAFF. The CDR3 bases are TGTGCCAGTAGTACTCGATCCGGGACAGGGGACACTGAAGCTTTCTTT.

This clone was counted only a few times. CDR3 protein: CSAAFRRGAFF. The CDR3 DNA is TGCAGTGCCGCCTTCCGACGGGGGGCTTTCTTT. This rearrangement joins TRBV20-1 to TRBJ1-1; maybe TRBD1 (5 bases). CDR3 length: 11 amino acids. CDR1 is DFQATT and CDR2 is SNEGSKA in the germline V gene (reference sequence). The V end was cut by 6 bases, the J end by 11 bases, with 16 bases between.

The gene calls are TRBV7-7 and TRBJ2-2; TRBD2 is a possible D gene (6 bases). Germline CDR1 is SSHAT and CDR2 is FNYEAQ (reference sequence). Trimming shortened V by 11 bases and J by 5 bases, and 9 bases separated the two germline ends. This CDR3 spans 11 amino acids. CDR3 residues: CAFGGTGELFF. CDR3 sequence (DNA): TGTGCCTTCGGGGGTACCGGGGAGCTGTTTTTT.

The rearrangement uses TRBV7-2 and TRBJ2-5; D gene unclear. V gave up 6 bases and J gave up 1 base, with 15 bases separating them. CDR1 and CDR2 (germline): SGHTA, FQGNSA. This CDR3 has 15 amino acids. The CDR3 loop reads CASSLRLAAQETQYF. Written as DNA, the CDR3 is TGTGCCAGCAGTTTACGACTGGCAGCCCAAGAGACCCAGTACTTC.